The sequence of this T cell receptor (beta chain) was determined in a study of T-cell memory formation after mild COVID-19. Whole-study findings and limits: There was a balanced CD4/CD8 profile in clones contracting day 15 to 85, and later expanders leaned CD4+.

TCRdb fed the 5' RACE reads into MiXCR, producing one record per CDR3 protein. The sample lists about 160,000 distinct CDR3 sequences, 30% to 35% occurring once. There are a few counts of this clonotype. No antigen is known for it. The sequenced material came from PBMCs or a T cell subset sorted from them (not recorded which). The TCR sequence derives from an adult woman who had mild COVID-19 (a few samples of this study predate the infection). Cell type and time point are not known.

The CDR3 DNA is TGTGCCAGCAGCCCCGTTCGGTATGCAGATACGCAGTATTTT. As protein: CASSPVRYADTQYF. The chain joins TRBV2 to TRBJ2-3; the D is unclear. CDR3 length equals 14 residues. In germline, CDR1 is SNHLY, CDR2 FYNNEI. The germline V and J ends were trimmed by 6 bases and 4 bases, with 14 bases remaining between them.